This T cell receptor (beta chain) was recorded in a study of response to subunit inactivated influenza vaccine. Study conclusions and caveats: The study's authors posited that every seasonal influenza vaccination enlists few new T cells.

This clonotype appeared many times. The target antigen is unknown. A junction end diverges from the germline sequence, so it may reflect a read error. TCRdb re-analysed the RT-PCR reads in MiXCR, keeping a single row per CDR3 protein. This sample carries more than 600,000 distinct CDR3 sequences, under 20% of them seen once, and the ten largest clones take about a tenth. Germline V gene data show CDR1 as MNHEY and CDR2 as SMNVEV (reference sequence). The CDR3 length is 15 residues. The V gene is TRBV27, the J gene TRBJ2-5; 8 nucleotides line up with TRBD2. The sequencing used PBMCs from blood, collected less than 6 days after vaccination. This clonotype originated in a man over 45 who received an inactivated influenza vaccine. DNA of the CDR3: TGTGCCAGCAGTGGCGGACTAGCTGCCAGAGAGGCCCAGTACTTC. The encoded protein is CASSGGLAAREAQYF.